The 5 T cell receptor beta chains listed next were all sequenced from one sample in a study of human thymus T cells. TCRdb keeps only in-frame clones here, not all; method: immunoSEQ multiplex PCR. The table includes about 60,000 clones, over 85% detected once. Sequencing was carried out using blood. The receptors were gathered from a boy in the first two years of life with a congenital heart defect but otherwise immunologically healthy.

This clone was detected once. This chain connects TRBV25-1 to TRBJ2-3, with D possibly being TRBD2 (5 bases). With 2 bases removed from V and 4 bases from J, the gap between germline ends came to 10 bases. The CDR3 totals 14 residues. Germline CDR1 reads MGHDK; CDR2 reads SYGVNS. The CDR3 here is CASSERLAPDTQYF. DNA of the CDR3: TGTGCCAGCAGTGAAAGGCTAGCCCCAGATACGCAGTATTTT.

The gene calls are TRBV9 and TRBJ1-1, with unresolved D. The CDR3 length is 14 residues. Trimming pared 2 bases from V and 3 bases from J, leaving 11 bases between. Germline assignment: CDR1 SGDLS and CDR2 YYNGEE. CDR3: CASSVGSRDTEAFF. CDR3 coding DNA: TGTGCCAGCAGCGTGGGGTCGAGGGACACTGAAGCTTTCTTT.

This clone was found once. This sequence joins TRBV21-1 and TRBJ2-1; the D call TRBD2 from the table was never checked on the DNA. TRBV21-1 is tagged as a pseudogene. This CDR3 is built from 19 residues. The CDR3 region is CASSKGGTSGRKVYNEQFF. For the CDR3, the DNA is TGTGCCAGCAGCAAGGGGGGGACTAGCGGGAGGAAAGTCTACAATGAGCAGTTCTTC.

The chain carries TRBV10-3 and TRBJ2-2, with 10 bases aligning to TRBD1. This CDR3 has 14 residues. Germline V gene sequence: CDR1 ENHRY, CDR2 SYGVKD. The V and J ends lost 4 bases and 4 bases, in that order; junction bases with no gene match: 0. CDR3 residues: CAISGTGGTGELFF. DNA for the CDR3: TGTGCCATCAGTGGGACAGGGGGCACCGGGGAGCTGTTTTTT.

V is TRBV13 and J is TRBJ2-1; 9 positions agree with TRBD2. The germline CDR1 and CDR2 sequences are PRHDT and FYEKMQ (reference sequence). V lost 0 bases to trimming and J lost 6 bases; unmatched junction nucleotides: 3. The CDR3 consists of 15 residues. In DNA, the CDR3 is TGTGCCAGCAGCTTAGGCCTAGCGGGACTCAATGAGCAGTTCTTC. Its protein is CASSLGLAGLNEQFF.